This section outlines one TCR beta chain sequence together with its context. The antigen is unknown. PCR involved 60 Vbeta and 13 Jbeta primers. Measured with immunoSEQ multiplex PCR; TCRdb has only the in-frame clones, and not every one. The sample records around 250,000 clones, about 81% being singletons. The source of the sample is a study of cytomegalovirus exposure and HLA in healthy donors. The overall study: HLA-typed donors contributed around 85 million unique TCRs, which were held in an early data release. Findings and caveats of the study: The authors confirmed in vitro that three CMV-associated chains were specific for CMV antigens. Rare sequences made up most TCRs, while some public TCRs were found in many donors. Later analysis suggested links between common viral pathogens and several top significant clusters.

Sequencing was performed on PBMCs. This TCR came from a woman aged 55-69 years in good health and CMV-seropositive.

This chain's CDR3 is CASSEMWGDSYEQYF. CDR3 nucleotide sequence: TGTGCCAGCAGTGAAATGTGGGGAGACTCCTACGAGCAGTACTTC. The chain employs TRBV6-1 and TRBJ2-7; a possible D gene is TRBD2 (5 bases). The germline V gene has CDR1 MNHNS and CDR2 SASEGT. There are 15 residues in the CDR3. V was clipped by 2 bases and J by 0 bases, with 11 bases between them.